Listed here are 27 T cell receptor beta chains from one sample, sequenced in a study of post-analysis software for immune sequencing data. No antigen is known for these receptors. Unique-molecular-identifier-tagged TCR beta cDNA libraries were used. TCRdb reanalysed the PCR reads using MiXCR and keeps one entry per CDR3 protein. The sample carries about 540,000 distinct CDR3 sequences, under 40% recorded once. Study observations and caveats: Patients showed TRBV5-6, TRBV5-1 and TRBV20-1 among about five TRBV segments more frequent than in controls.

The sample taken for sequencing was blood. The receptors come from a girl under 18 with multiple sclerosis.

The table lists this clonotype with a few counts. This chain connects TRBV6-5 to TRBJ2-3; 7 bases agree with TRBD2. Germline V gene lookup returns CDR1 MNHEY and CDR2 SVGAGI. The CDR3 is made up of 14 amino acids. The V segment lost 6 bases and the J segment 6 bases; nucleotides outside the gene matches: 9. Here the CDR3 reads CASSSGVGTDTQYF. CDR3 sequence (DNA): TGTGCCAGCAGCAGCGGGGTTGGTACGGATACGCAGTATTTT.

The gene calls are TRBV3-1 and TRBJ2-1; D uncertain. Deletions cut 0 bases from V and 6 bases from J, with 3 bases between. Germline CDR1 reads LGHDT; CDR2 reads YNNKEL (reference sequence). There are 12 residues in the CDR3. The CDR3 loop is CASSQDRNEQFF. Written as DNA, the CDR3 is TGTGCCAGCAGCCAAGATCGCAATGAGCAGTTCTTC.

This rearrangement joins TRBV15 to TRBJ2-4, with D possibly TRBD2 on 5 matching bases. The DNA matches TRBJ2-7 better at its end, which makes the J call doubtful. Looked up from germline, CDR1 is LNHNV and CDR2 is YYDKDF (reference sequence). This CDR3 has 14 residues. CDR3 nucleotides: TGTGCCACCAGCAGAGACCTGGGGAGCCACGAGCAGTACTTC. Encoded protein: CATSRDLGSHEQYF.

CDR3 in amino acids: CASSVGQGRTTDTQYF. In nucleotides, the CDR3 is TGTGCCAGCAGCGTTGGACAGGGACGGACCACAGATACGCAGTATTTT. The chain links TRBV9 to TRBJ2-3, with 8 nucleotides matching TRBD1. With 2 bases clipped from V and 2 bases from J, the junction kept 7 bases outside the gene matches. This CDR3 comprises 16 residues. The germline CDR1 and CDR2 sequences are SGDLS and YYNGEE. The full variable domain, its missing parts supplied by reference TRBV9 and TRBJ2-3, is DSGVTQTPKHLITATGQRVTLRCSPRSGDLSVYWYQQSLDQGLQFLIQYYNGEERAKGNILERFSAQQFPDLHSELNLSSLELGDSALYFCASSVGQGRTTDTQYFGPGTRLTVL.

In this sample, this clonotype turned up a few times. This chain connects TRBV6-2 or TRBV6-3 to TRBJ2-1; 7 positions match TRBD2. V shed 6 bases and J 4 bases; nucleotides not matched to a gene: 6. This CDR3 contains 14 residues. Per the germline V gene, CDR1 is MNHEY and CDR2 is SVGEGT. The CDR3 DNA reads TGTGCCAGCAGCCAGGCGGGGGTATACAATGAGCAGTTCTTC. The encoded protein is CASSQAGVYNEQFF.

The chain recombines TRBV20-1 with TRBJ2-7; D may be TRBD1 (6 bases). The CDR3 is 16 residues long. The V gene lost 0 bases and the J gene lost 3 bases, with 18 bases spanning the gap. CDR1 is DFQATT and CDR2 is SNEGSKA in the germline V gene (reference sequence). The CDR3 bases are TGCAGTGCTAGAGACCCTGTCTGGACAGAGATCTACGAGCAGTACTTC. Protein product: CSARDPVWTEIYEQYF.

The CDR3 loop is CSARDALGPLGSPLHF. In DNA form, the CDR3 reads TGCAGTGCTAGAGATGCCCTGGGACCTTTAGGTTCACCCCTCCACTTT. This rearrangement joins TRBV20-1 to TRBJ1-6; a possible D gene is TRBD1 (5 bases). Trimming left V 0 bases short and J 9 bases short, with 18 bases between. Germline-derived CDR1 and CDR2 are DFQATT and SNEGSKA (reference sequence). This CDR3 has 16 residues.

The chain links TRBV18 to TRBJ2-5; no reliable D call. Germline loops: CDR1 KGHSH, CDR2 LQKENI. Between the trimmed V and J ends, which lost 2 bases and 5 bases, there was a span of 15 bases. The CDR3 has 15 amino acids. CDR3 nucleotides: TGTGCCAGCTCACCAGGATGGGGATATGAGGAGACCCAGTACTTC. Translation: CASSPGWGYEETQYF.

In its sample, this clonotype was seen a few times. V and J are TRBV6-1 and TRBJ1-2; a weak D match, TRBD1 (5 bases). Germline assignment: CDR1 MNHNS and CDR2 SASEGT. V gave up 10 bases and J gave up 3 bases, with 12 bases separating them. The CDR3 covers 12 residues. The CDR3 DNA is TGTGCCACCAGGGACGGCTACTATGGCTACACCTTC. Its translation: CATRDGYYGYTF.

J is TRBJ2-5 and V is TRBV7-9, with unresolved D. V gave up 3 bases and J gave up 11 bases, with 19 bases separating them. The germline gives CDR1 SEHNR, CDR2 FQNEAQ (reference sequence). The CDR3 extends over 14 amino acids. CDR3 amino acids: CASSFFDSDNEQYF. DNA for the CDR3: TGTGCCAGCAGCTTCTTCGACTCCGACAATGAGCAGTACTTC.

This chain's CDR3 is CASSLGVTGPQHF. The CDR3 bases are TGTGCCAGCAGCTTAGGGGTGACAGGACCCCAGCATTTT. This chain joins TRBV7-2 and TRBJ1-5; tentative D call: TRBD1 (6 bases). CDR1 and CDR2 from the germline V gene are SGHTA and FQGNSA. V was trimmed by 1 base and J by 10 bases, leaving 11 bases between them. The CDR3 runs 13 residues.

V gene TRBV7-2 combines with J gene TRBJ1-1; 8 positions match TRBD1. The CDR3 covers 14 residues. The germline V gene encodes CDR1 SGHTA and CDR2 FQGNSA. V shed 3 bases and J 5 bases; nucleotides not matched to a gene: 5. The CDR3 region is CASSFQGASTEAFF. CDR3 DNA: TGTGCCAGCAGCTTCCAGGGGGCATCGACTGAAGCTTTCTTT.

The J gene is TRBJ2-5, the V gene TRBV5-6; 11 nucleotides align to TRBD1. The J call is in doubt because the DNA end fits TRBJ2-7 better. The germline gives CDR1 SGHDT, CDR2 YYEEEE. The CDR3 consists of 15 residues. For the CDR3, the DNA is TGTGCCAGCAGCTCGAGGACAGGGGGCATACCCGAGCAGTACTTC. Translating gives CASSSRTGGIPEQYF.

The chain carries TRBV14 and TRBJ2-3; perhaps TRBD2 as D (6 bases). From germline, CDR1 is SGHDN and CDR2 FVKESK. This CDR3 is 13 amino acids long. V lost 1 base to trimming and J lost 11 bases, with 13 bases between them. The CDR3 DNA reads as TGTGCCAGCAGCCAAGCCGGACTACAGAGGCAGTATTTT. It yields the protein CASSQAGLQRQYF.

J is TRBJ1-2 and V is TRBV11-2, with D possibly matching TRBD1 (6 bases). This CDR3 is 15 amino acids long. Germline CDR1 reads SGHAT; CDR2 reads FQNNGV. V lost 5 bases and J lost 4, with 17 bases in between. This CDR3 is CASSPQPTGPYGYTF. The CDR3 nucleotides are TGTGCCAGCAGCCCACAACCGACAGGACCCTATGGCTACACCTTC.

The V and J genes are TRBV29-1 and TRBJ2-7; 12 bases are a match to TRBD1. J lost 3 bases, V lost 2 bases, and 5 bases had no gene match. Per germline, CDR1 SQVTM and CDR2 ANQGSEA. CDR3 size: 15 residues. CDR3 nucleotide sequence: TGCAGCGTTGAAATGGGGGACAGGGGGCTCTACGAGCAGTACTTC. It encodes CSVEMGDRGLYEQYF.

V gene TRBV12-3 or TRBV12-4 combines with J gene TRBJ2-3, with D unresolved. This CDR3 is built from 16 residues. V was shortened by 0 bases and J by 1 base, with 11 bases between the two germline ends. CDR3 in amino acids: CASSLAVGIRTDTQYF. CDR3 nucleotides: TGTGCCAGCAGTTTAGCAGTGGGGATTCGCACAGATACGCAGTATTTT.

V is TRBV20-1 and J is TRBJ1-1, with D unresolved. The V gene lost 3 bases and the J gene lost 4 bases, with 12 bases spanning the gap. Looked up from germline, CDR1 is DFQATT and CDR2 is SNEGSKA (reference sequence). The CDR3 consists of 13 residues. The CDR3 region is CSASSPKGTEAFF. CDR3 coding DNA: TGCAGTGCTAGTTCGCCCAAGGGCACTGAAGCTTTCTTT.

The rearrangement links TRBV7-7 to TRBJ1-1; TRBD1 matches at 9 bases. This CDR3 contains 16 residues. Germline lookup yields CDR1 SSHAT and CDR2 FNYEAQ (reference sequence). Trimming took 5 bases from V and 4 from J; bases not matched to a gene: 11. CDR3 region: CASSAQVGTGLTEAFF. The CDR3 nucleotides read TGTGCCAGCAGCGCCCAAGTTGGGACAGGGCTCACTGAAGCTTTCTTT.

This clonotype was observed at least ten times. V and J are TRBV7-3 and TRBJ2-1; 10 bases line up with TRBD2. The CDR3 is 16 amino acids. Trimming removed 6 bases from V and 4 bases from J; junction bases left unmatched: 9. Germline V lookup: CDR1 SGHTA, CDR2 FQGTGA. The CDR3 nucleotides are TGTGCCAGCAGTTCAAGGACTAGCGGCGGTTACAATGAGCAGTTCTTC. Its protein product is CASSSRTSGGYNEQFF.

This chain uses TRBV4-2 with TRBJ2-3, with 8 bases matching TRBD2. The CDR3 has 13 residues. The germline CDR1 and CDR2 sequences are LGHNA and YNFKEQ. The trim removed 2 bases at V and 10 bases at J, leaving 5 bases unmatched. In DNA, the CDR3 is TGTGCCAGCAGCCAAAGGGGACTAGAATCGCAGTATTTT. Protein sequence: CASSQRGLESQYF.

Written as DNA, the CDR3 is TGTGCCACCAGTGATTCTGGCCCGAACACCGGGGAGCTGTTTTTT. This gives the protein CATSDSGPNTGELFF. The J gene is TRBJ2-2, the V gene TRBV24-1, with D unresolved. V was trimmed by 2 bases and J by 0 bases, leaving 6 bases between them. CDR3 length: 15 residues. Germline V gene lookup returns CDR1 KGHDR and CDR2 SFDVKD.

CDR3 in amino acids: CASSTGGLGGYEQYF. The CDR3 coding sequence is TGTGCCAGCAGTACAGGGGGCTTGGGCGGCTACGAGCAGTACTTC. The V and J genes are TRBV6-5 and TRBJ2-7; 9 bases are a match to TRBD1. The CDR3 is 15 amino acids. The ends lost 5 bases at V and 3 bases at J; junction bases unmatched: 8. Germline-derived CDR1 and CDR2 are MNHEY and SVGAGI.

This clonotype was observed a few times. The chain joins TRBV5-4 to TRBJ2-3, with no clear D. The CDR3 is 13 amino acids. Looked up from germline, CDR1 is SGHNT and CDR2 is YYREEE (reference sequence). The V gene lost 4 bases and the J gene lost 4 bases, with 10 bases spanning the gap. The CDR3 loop reads CASSHTSSDTQYF. Written as DNA, the CDR3 is TGTGCCAGCAGCCACACTTCCTCAGATACGCAGTATTTT.

V and J are TRBV10-3 and TRBJ1-2, with 7 bases fitting TRBD1. The CDR3 totals 14 residues. CDR1 is ENHRY and CDR2 is SYGVKD in the germline V gene. The V segment lost 3 bases and the J segment 3 bases; nucleotides outside the gene matches: 4. The CDR3 loop reads CAISDAGGDYGYTF. CDR3 DNA sequence: TGTGCCATCAGTGATGCAGGGGGAGACTATGGCTACACCTTC.

This clonotype was counted only a few times. The CDR3: CASSPSGLPKNIQYF. CDR3 sequence (DNA): TGTGCCAGCAGCCCCTCGGGACTCCCCAAAAACATTCAGTACTTC. The rearrangement joins TRBV12-3 or TRBV12-4 to TRBJ2-4, with TRBD2 as a possible D gene (6 bases). This CDR3 is 15 amino acids long. V lost 6 bases and J 2 bases, leaving 14 bases between the germline ends.

V is TRBV12-3 or TRBV12-4 and J is TRBJ2-3; 9 nucleotides line up with TRBD1. V was clipped by 4 bases and J by 4 bases; unmatched bases: 9. This CDR3 is built from 16 residues. The CDR3 is CASSSKPGQGADTQYF. In DNA, the CDR3 is TGTGCCAGCAGTTCCAAGCCGGGACAGGGCGCAGATACGCAGTATTTT.